Listed below are T cell receptor beta chains from one sample, sequenced in a study of blood T cell repertoires in COVID-19. Profiling relied on immunoSEQ multiplex PCR, and the TCRdb table lists in-frame clones only, not all of them. The sample consists of tens of thousands of clones, roughly 80% of them appearing once. The sequenced material came from peripheral blood. Receptors originate from a man aged 55 to 69 in a cohort sampled during active COVID-19. CDR3s include the opening cysteine and the closing phenylalanine or tryptophan. D genes are given only for firm matches. Expanded clones get a size class; other rows say once, few or many, or leave the size out.

>TRBJ1-4|NA|NA|TRBV7-9
CASSWSDAGKLFF
TGTGCCAGCAGCTGGTCCGACGCGGGAAAACTGTTTTTT
>TRBJ2-2|NA|NA|TRBV9
CASSVGHSNTGELFF
TGTGCCAGCAGCGTAGGGCATTCGAACACCGGGGAGCTGTTTTTT
>TRBJ2-7|NA|NA|TRBV3-1/TRBV3-2
CASSPRQTYEQYF
TGTGCCAGCAGCCCTCGACAGACGTACGAGCAGTACTTC
>TRBJ2-5|NA|NA|TRBV7-3
CASSSRGGETQYF
TGTGCCAGCAGCTCTAGGGGCGGAGAGACCCAGTACTTC
>TRBJ2-1|NA|TRBD2|TRBV6-2/TRBV6-3
CASSSNRLAGGDEQFF
TGTGCCAGCAGTTCGAATAGACTAGCGGGGGGGGATGAGCAGTTCTTC
>TRBJ1-4|NA|TRBD1|TRBV6-6
CASSAGQGSEKLFF
TGTGCCAGCAGTGCCGGACAGGGGAGTGAAAAACTGTTTTTT
>TRBJ2-2|NA|TRBD1|TRBV9
CASSGRQGITGELFF
TGTGCCAGCAGCGGCAGACAGGGAATCACCGGGGAGCTGTTTTTT
>TRBJ2-5|NA|NA|TRBV28
CASSLSQGQETQYF
TGTGCCAGCAGTTTATCGCAGGGCCAAGAGACCCAGTACTTC
>TRBJ2-1|NA|NA|TRBV5-1
CASSLEQYNEQFF
TGCGCCAGCAGCTTGGAACAGTACAATGAGCAGTTCTTC
>TRBJ2-2|NA|NA|TRBV24-1
CATSWGDTGELFF
TGTGCCACTTCATGGGGGGACACCGGGGAGCTGTTTTTT
>TRBJ2-2|NA|NA|TRBV6-2/TRBV6-3
CASSPRTANTGELFF
TGTGCCAGCAGTCCCAGGACAGCGAACACCGGGGAGCTGTTTTTT
>TRBJ2-7|NA|TRBD1|TRBV7-2
CASSQGTGVPYEQYF
TGTGCCAGCAGCCAAGGGACAGGGGTTCCCTACGAGCAGTACTTC
>TRBJ2-5|NA|NA|TRBV6-1
CASSEVVRGMGTQYF
TGTGCCAGCAGTGAAGTTGTCAGGGGTATGGGGACCCAGTACTTC
>TRBJ2-5|NA|NA|TRBV5-1
CASSFGRGQETQYF
TGCGCCAGCAGCTTTGGACGGGGCCAAGAGACCCAGTACTTC
>TRBJ2-2|NA|TRBD2|TRBV6-5
CASSYSTGGNTGELFF
TGTGCCAGCAGTTACTCGACGGGGGGGAACACCGGGGAGCTGTTTTTT
>TRBJ2-7|NA|TRBD2|TRBV2
CASREKEHKSGTSGYEQYF
TGTGCCAGCAGGGAAAAAGAGCATAAGAGCGGGACTAGTGGCTACGAGCAGTACTTC
>TRBJ1-1|NA|NA|TRBV11-2
CASSLEGAGAFF
TGTGCCAGCAGCTTAGAGGGCGCCGGAGCTTTCTTT
>TRBJ1-6|few|TRBD1|TRBV11-2
CASSLETGPSSYNSPLHF
TGTGCCAGCAGCTTAGAGACAGGGCCCAGCTCCTATAATTCACCCCTCCACTTT
>TRBJ2-1|once|TRBD2|TRBV3-1/TRBV3-2
CASSRGGAGGGNEQFF
TGTGCCAGCAGCCGAGGCGGGGCGGGGGGGGGCAATGAGCAGTTCTTC
>TRBJ1-5|NA|TRBD1|TRBV30
CAWRGQAGQPQHF
TGTGCCTGGCGGGGACAGGCAGGTCAGCCCCAGCATTTT
>TRBJ2-7|NA|TRBD1|TRBV28
CASSRGDRDYEQYF
TGTGCCAGCAGCCGAGGAGACAGGGACTACGAGCAGTACTTC
>TRBJ1-1|NA|NA|TRBV6-1
CASSDGPENTEAFF
TGTGCCAGCAGTGATGGCCCAGAGAACACTGAAGCTTTCTTT
>TRBJ1-2|few|TRBD1|TRBV5-1
CASSWGTGEEGYTF
TGCGCCAGCAGCTGGGGGACAGGGGAAGAGGGCTACACCTTC
>TRBJ1-2|NA|NA|TRBV6-5
CASSYRQVDYGYTF
TGTGCCAGCAGTTACCGACAGGTGGACTATGGCTACACCTTC
>TRBJ2-5|NA|TRBD2|TRBV12-5
CASGSGTPLEETQYF
TGTGCTAGTGGTAGCGGGACCCCGCTAGAAGAGACCCAGTACTTC
>TRBJ1-6|NA|NA|TRBV6-5
CASKEVLVSSPLHF
TGTGCCAGCAAGGAGGTTCTCGTATCTTCACCCCTCCACTTT
>TRBJ1-2|once|NA|TRBV5-4
CASRSPGNYGYTF
TGTGCCAGCAGATCGCCGGGGAACTATGGCTACACCTTC
>TRBJ1-1|NA|NA|TRBV30
CAWNTKGIMNTEAFF
TGTGCCTGGAACACGAAGGGGATCATGAACACTGAAGCTTTCTTT
>TRBJ1-3|NA|NA|TRBV7-2
CASKSGSSGNTIYF
TGTGCCAGTAAATCGGGGAGCTCTGGAAACACCATATATTTT
>TRBJ2-1|few|TRBD2|TRBV5-1
CASSLGLAGAFYNEQFF
TGCGCCAGCAGCTTGGGGCTAGCGGGAGCGTTCTACAATGAGCAGTTCTTC
>TRBJ2-2|few|NA|TRBV18
CASSRDITNTGELFF
TGTGCCAGCTCACGTGACATTACGAACACCGGGGAGCTGTTTTTT
>TRBJ1-2|NA|TRBD1|TRBV12-3/TRBV12-4
CASGTGGDYGYTF
TGTGCCAGCGGGACAGGGGGCGACTATGGCTACACCTTC
>TRBJ2-5|few|NA|TRBV10-2
CASSEFLGFETQYF
TGCGCCAGCAGTGAATTTCTCGGGTTTGAGACCCAGTACTTC
>TRBJ2-5|NA|TRBD2|TRBV6-5
CASRAGTSGRETQYF
TGTGCCAGCAGAGCCGGGACTAGCGGGAGGGAGACCCAGTACTTC
>TRBJ1-6|few|TRBD1|TRBV7-2
CASSLRAPGAGQGNSPLHF
TGTGCCAGCAGCTTAAGGGCCCCGGGGGCCGGACAGGGTAATTCACCCCTCCACTTT
>TRBJ2-2|NA|NA|TRBV9
CASSVNYWNTGELFF
TGTGCCAGCAGCGTCAATTACTGGAACACCGGGGAGCTGTTTTTT
>TRBJ1-2|NA|NA|TRBV5-5
CASSLERVLSVGYTF
TGTGCCAGCAGCTTGGAGAGGGTCCTTAGCGTTGGCTACACCTTC
>TRBJ1-4|NA|NA|TRBV4-1
CASSPGQGTGANEKLFF
TGCGCCAGCAGCCCTGGCCAGGGGACCGGAGCTAATGAAAAACTGTTTTTT
>TRBJ2-2|once|TRBD1|TRBV4-2
CASSQDPGTGFLEELFF
TGTGCCAGCAGCCAGGACCCCGGGACAGGGTTTTTAGAGGAGCTGTTTTTT
>TRBJ1-5|NA|NA|TRBV30
CAWSVSGGPQHF
TGTGCCTGGAGTGTATCCGGCGGGCCCCAGCATTTT
>TRBJ1-1|NA|TRBD1|TRBV12-3/TRBV12-4
CASSSTGVTEAFF
TGTGCCAGCAGTTCGACAGGGGTCACTGAAGCTTTCTTT
>TRBJ1-1|NA|NA|TRBV11-3
CASSLDLVAFF
TGTGCCAGCAGCTTAGATCTTGTCGCTTTCTTT
>TRBJ2-2|NA|NA|TRBV29-1
CITTGFDTGELFF
TGCATTACGACAGGTTTCGACACCGGGGAGCTGTTTTTT
>TRBJ2-2|NA|TRBD2|TRBV6-5
CASWASGNTGELFF
TGTGCCAGCTGGGCTAGCGGAAACACCGGGGAGCTGTTTTTT
>TRBJ1-1|NA|NA|TRBV7-8
CASSAGQAMSTEAFF
TGTGCCAGCAGCGCGGGCCAGGCGATGAGCACTGAAGCTTTCTTT
>TRBJ1-4|once|NA|TRBV6-5
CASGQWREENEKLFF
TGTGCCAGCGGTCAGTGGAGGGAAGAGAATGAAAAACTGTTTTTT
>TRBJ2-2|NA|NA|TRBV28
CASSPLQGITGELFF
TGTGCCAGCAGCCCCCTACAGGGTATTACCGGGGAGCTGTTTTTT
>TRBJ2-2|medium-sized|TRBD1|TRBV6-6
CASSTGQTHTGELFF
TGTGCCAGCAGTACGGGACAGACGCACACCGGGGAGCTGTTTTTT
>TRBJ2-1|NA|TRBD2|TRBV7-3
CASSGGLAGNNEQFF
TGTGCCAGCAGCGGAGGACTAGCGGGAAACAATGAGCAGTTCTTC